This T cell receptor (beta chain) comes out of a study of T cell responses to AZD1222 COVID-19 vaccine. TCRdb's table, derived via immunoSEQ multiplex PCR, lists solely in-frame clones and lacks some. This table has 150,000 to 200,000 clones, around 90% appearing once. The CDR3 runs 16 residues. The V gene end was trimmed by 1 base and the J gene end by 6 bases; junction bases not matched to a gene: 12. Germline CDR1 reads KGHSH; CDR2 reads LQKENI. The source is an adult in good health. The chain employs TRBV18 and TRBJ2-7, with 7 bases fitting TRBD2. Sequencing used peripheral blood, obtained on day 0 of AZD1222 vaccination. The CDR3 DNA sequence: TGTGCCAGCTCACCACGGGACTGGCCCTCGGGGGGCGAGCAGTACTTC. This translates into CASSPRDWPSGGEQYF.